A single sample gave rise to the 28 T cell receptor beta chains below, sequenced in a study of CD8+ T cells in alopecia areata. Extracted from the samples, RNA was reverse transcribed into cDNA to serve as the sequencing template. Here immunoSEQ multiplex PCR was the method, and the copy in TCRdb shows in-frame clones only, minus some. The sample holds 87,000 or so clones; 70% to 80% are singletons and the top ten take 17%. Treatment: oral pan-JAK inhibitor, 5-10 mg twice daily. The source was CD8+ T cells sorted from blood, collected at week 44, from a patient treated with tofacitinib. The origin of the receptors is a human donor with alopecia areata.

CDR3 sequence (DNA): TGTGCCAGCAGTCCCGATCCCGGGACAGGGGCCACTGAAGCTTTCTTT. It translates to CASSPDPGTGATEAFF. This chain joins TRBV27 and TRBJ1-1, with 10 bases matching TRBD1. Germline CDR1 is MNHEY and CDR2 is SMNVEV (reference sequence). The length of the CDR3 is 16 residues. V was clipped by 5 bases and J by 4 bases; unmatched bases: 10.

This clone showed up just a few times. V usage is TRBV2 and J usage is TRBJ2-7; 7 bases agree with TRBD1. From germline, CDR1 is SNHLY and CDR2 FYNNEI. This CDR3 is built from 14 residues. With V trimmed by 3 bases and J by 4 bases, 6 bases remained unmatched. CDR3 region: CASSDITGEYEQYF. The CDR3 bases are TGTGCCAGCAGTGATATTACAGGGGAATACGAGCAGTACTTC.

In its sample, this clone was seen once. The genes are TRBV25-1 and TRBJ1-4; D gene uncertain. Germline CDR1 and CDR2: MGHDK and SYGVNS. Trimming shortened V by 1 base and J by 7 bases, and 13 bases separated the two germline ends. This CDR3 is built from 15 residues. The chain's CDR3 is CASSESASSSEKLFF. The CDR3 DNA sequence: TGTGCCAGCAGTGAATCGGCTAGTAGTAGTGAAAAACTGTTTTTT. Complete variable domain (other parts from reference TRBV25-1 and TRBJ1-4): EADIYQTPRYLVIGTGKKITLECSQTMGHDKMYWYQQDPGMELHLIHYSYGVNSTEKGDLSSESTVSRIRTEHFPLTLESARPSHTSQYLCASSESASSSEKLFFGSGTQLSVL.

V usage is TRBV27 and J usage is TRBJ1-2; 9 bases match TRBD1. This CDR3 has 14 residues. CDR1 MNHEY and CDR2 SMNVEV come from the germline V gene (reference sequence). Trimming took 3 bases from V and 7 from J; bases not matched to a gene: 6. CDR3 protein: CASSFGQGLSGYTF. CDR3 nucleotides: TGTGCCAGCAGTTTCGGACAGGGGCTGTCTGGCTACACCTTC.

The CDR3 reads CASSLATGDGYEQYF. DNA of the CDR3: TGTGCCAGCAGCTTAGCGACAGGTGACGGCTACGAGCAGTACTTC. This chain connects TRBV7-9 to TRBJ2-7; D perhaps matches TRBD1 (6 bases). The CDR3 loop spans 15 amino acids. Trimming shortened V by 0 bases and J by 3 bases, and 12 bases separated the two germline ends. The germline V gene has CDR1 SEHNR and CDR2 FQNEAQ (reference sequence).

The V gene is TRBV27, the J gene TRBJ1-1, with D unresolved. Trimming cost V 2 bases and J 0 bases, with 10 bases left between them. Germline loops: CDR1 MNHEY, CDR2 SMNVEV (reference sequence). The CDR3 is 15 amino acids. The CDR3 DNA reads as TGTGCCAGCAGTTTAAGCTTCGGTATGAACACTGAAGCTTTCTTT. As protein: CASSLSFGMNTEAFF.

V gene TRBV4-3 combines with J gene TRBJ1-4, with D uncertain. V was shortened by 4 bases and J by 3 bases, with 15 bases between the two germline ends. Germline V gene lookup returns CDR1 LGHNA and CDR2 YSLEER. The CDR3 length is 16 residues. CDR3 DNA sequence: TGCGCCAGCAGCCCCGCCGCGTATCGTGCTAATGAAAAACTGTTTTTT. Its protein is CASSPAAYRANEKLFF.

The chain has TRBV11-2 and TRBJ2-7, with D perhaps matching TRBD2 (5 bases). CDR3 length: 12 amino acids. Deletions cut 5 bases from V and 5 bases from J, with 10 bases between. CDR1 and CDR2 (germline): SGHAT, FQNNGV. The CDR3 nucleotides are TGTGCCAGCAGCGTCAGAGCGGACGAGCAGTACTTC. Its translation is CASSVRADEQYF.

J is TRBJ1-3 and V is TRBV23-1; no reliable D call. TRBV23-1 is labeled an ORF, and its function is uncertain. This CDR3 region has 16 residues. V dropped 1 base and J dropped 4 bases, with 14 bases sitting between them. As DNA, the CDR3 is TGCGCCAGCAGTCAATTGGGCGAGGGTACAGGAAACACCATATATTTT. Translated: CASSQLGEGTGNTIYF.

This chain uses TRBV5-1 with TRBJ1-1; D unresolved. The CDR3 consists of 14 residues. Germline-derived CDR1 and CDR2 are SGHRS and YFSETQ. The V gene lost 0 bases and the J gene lost 0 bases, with 6 bases spanning the gap. The CDR3 DNA is TGCGCCAGCAGCTTGGAAACTTTGAACACTGAAGCTTTCTTT. Residues: CASSLETLNTEAFF.

The chain couples TRBV10-3 to TRBJ1-2; unclear D gene. This CDR3 contains 14 residues. Trimming took 3 bases from V and 5 from J, leaving 13 bases between them. Germline V CDR1 and CDR2: ENHRY, SYGVKD. The CDR3 sequence is CAISDSGGTYGYTF. CDR3 in DNA: TGTGCCATCAGTGATTCGGGAGGCACGTATGGCTACACCTTC.

The rearrangement links TRBV5-6 to TRBJ2-7; D not resolved. Trimming took 4 bases from V and 5 from J, leaving 10 bases between them. This CDR3 spans 12 amino acids. Germline V gene sequence: CDR1 SGHDT, CDR2 YYEEEE. The CDR3 sequence: CASSPENHEQYF. The CDR3 region has the DNA TGTGCCAGCAGCCCCGAGAACCACGAGCAGTACTTC.

The genes are TRBV7-2 and TRBJ2-7; no definite D call. The CDR3 sequence is 13 residues long. The germline V and J ends were trimmed by 2 bases and 5 bases, with 10 bases remaining between them. Germline assignment: CDR1 SGHTA and CDR2 FQGNSA. The CDR3 DNA is TGTGCCAGCAGCTTAAGGCCTGAAAACGAGCAGTACTTC. This sequence encodes CASSLRPENEQYF.

J is TRBJ2-7 and V is TRBV5-6; 7 bases fit TRBD2. Germline assignment: CDR1 SGHDT and CDR2 YYEEEE. V was clipped by 3 bases and J by 3 bases; unmatched bases: 6. The CDR3 loop spans 14 amino acids. The CDR3 loop reads CASSSGRVLYEQYF. The CDR3 DNA reads as TGTGCCAGCAGCTCAGGGAGGGTTCTCTACGAGCAGTACTTC.

V is TRBV4-3 and J is TRBJ2-7, with D possibly matching TRBD2 (5 bases). Germline values: CDR1 LGHNA, CDR2 YSLEER. Trimming shortened V by 4 bases and J by 3 bases, and 19 bases separated the two germline ends. This CDR3 is 16 amino acids long. CDR3 bases: TGCGCCAGCAGCCCAAGTTCCCGTAGTGGGAGCTACGAGCAGTACTTC. Protein: CASSPSSRSGSYEQYF.

The count of this clone is one. The chain couples TRBV5-1 to TRBJ2-5, with TRBD1 matching 7 bases. Germline V gene sequence: CDR1 SGHRS, CDR2 YFSETQ. The J segment lost 3 bases and the V segment lost 0 bases, leaving 2 bases of the junction unmatched. The CDR3 extends over 14 amino acids. CDR3 nucleotide sequence: TGCGCCAGCAGCTTGGAAGGACAGGAAGAGACCCAGTACTTC. Its protein product is CASSLEGQEETQYF. Full variable domain (remainder filled in from reference TRBV5-1 and TRBJ2-5): KAGVTQTPRYLIKTRGQQVTLSCSPISGHRSVSWYQQTPGQGLQFLFEYFSETQRNKGNFPGRFSGRQFSNSRSEMNVSTLELGDSALYLCASSLEGQEETQYFGPGTRLLVL.

This sequence joins TRBV25-1 and TRBJ2-1; D call uncertain. The germline CDR1 and CDR2 sequences are MGHDK and SYGVNS. Trimming removed 5 bases at V and 10 bases at J, with 12 bases between. The CDR3 spans 12 residues. DNA for the CDR3: TGTGCCAGCAGTCTGGTCTCGGAGGAGCAGTTCTTC. Translating it yields CASSLVSEEQFF.

This clone was seen a few times. V and J are TRBV15 and TRBJ2-7, with D perhaps assigned TRBD1 or TRBD2 (6 bases each). Germline V gene lookup returns CDR1 LNHNV and CDR2 YYDKDF (reference sequence). V lost 6 bases and J 3 bases, leaving 15 bases between the germline ends. The CDR3 length is 14 residues. The CDR3 bases are TGTGCCACCAGGGAGGGCAGGGGAAGCTACGAGCAGTACTTC. It specifies CATREGRGSYEQYF.

The J gene is TRBJ2-3, the V gene TRBV6-4; 9 bases match TRBD2. CDR3 length: 15 amino acids. The J segment lost 4 bases and the V segment lost 0 bases, leaving 2 bases of the junction unmatched. Germline V lookup: CDR1 MRHNA, CDR2 SNTAGT. The CDR3 here is CASSDSERGADTQYF. As DNA, the CDR3 is TGTGCCAGCAGTGACTCTGAGCGGGGGGCAGATACGCAGTATTTT.

The rearrangement joins TRBV19 to TRBJ2-7; D is ambiguous. The germline CDR1 and CDR2 sequences are LNHDA and SQIVND (reference sequence). The CDR3 sequence is 13 residues long. V lost 3 bases and J lost 0, with 6 bases in between. CDR3 in amino acids: CASSITDSYEQYF. The CDR3 DNA reads as TGTGCCAGTAGTATTACGGACTCCTACGAGCAGTACTTC. Looking up the rest from reference TRBV19 and TRBJ2-7 gives the full variable domain: DGGITQSPKYLFRKEGQNVTLSCEQNLNHDAMYWYRQDPGQGLRLIYYSQIVNDFQKGDIAEGYSVSREKKESFPLTVTSAQKNPTAFYLCASSITDSYEQYFGPGTRLTVT.

V is TRBV9 and J is TRBJ2-3; no firm D call. The V and J ends lost 0 bases and 4 bases respectively, with 9 bases between them. CDR3 length equals 14 residues. Germline V gives CDR1 SGDLS, CDR2 YYNGEE. CDR3 amino acids: CASSVDAVPDTQYF. The CDR3 nucleotides are TGTGCCAGCAGCGTAGATGCAGTTCCAGATACGCAGTATTTT.

In this sample, this clone turned up once. The chain couples TRBV4-3 to TRBJ2-3; tentative D call: TRBD2 (6 bases). V was shortened by 0 bases and J by 2 bases, with 12 bases between the two germline ends. Germline V gene lookup returns CDR1 LGHNA and CDR2 YSLEER. The CDR3 has 16 residues. The CDR3 sequence is CASSQDRGSYTDTQYF. The CDR3, as DNA: TGCGCCAGCAGCCAAGACCGGGGGTCCTACACAGATACGCAGTATTTT.

The chain couples TRBV13 to TRBJ1-1; a possible D gene is TRBD1 (5 bases). Trimming removed 4 bases at V and 1 base at J, with 16 bases between. Germline loops: CDR1 PRHDT, CDR2 FYEKMQ (reference sequence). The CDR3 has 16 amino acids. The DNA for the CDR3 is TGTGCCAGCAGCTCCCGGGGGTCCCACCCGAACACTGAAGCTTTCTTT. Protein: CASSSRGSHPNTEAFF.

The chain couples TRBV7-9 to TRBJ2-7; tentatively, D is TRBD1 (5 bases). Trimming pared 0 bases from V and 5 bases from J, leaving 11 bases between. The V gene's germline CDR1 is SEHNR and CDR2 FQNEAQ (reference sequence). The CDR3 spans 14 residues. CDR3 in DNA: TGTGCCAGCAGCTTAGCAGGGGATAGGGACGAGCAGTACTTC. Translating it yields CASSLAGDRDEQYF.

V gene TRBV7-9 combines with J gene TRBJ2-3; TRBD1 is a possible D gene (5 bases). This CDR3 region has 14 residues. CDR1 and CDR2 (germline): SEHNR, FQNEAQ (reference sequence). The germline V and J ends were trimmed by 8 bases and 4 bases, with 16 bases remaining between them. The CDR3 is CASVGESSSDTQYF. The CDR3 region has the DNA TGTGCCAGCGTAGGGGAATCTAGTTCAGATACGCAGTATTTT.

V usage is TRBV9 and J usage is TRBJ2-7, with a weak D call TRBD1 (5 bases). V was clipped by 4 bases and J by 2 bases, with 7 bases between them. This CDR3 spans 12 amino acids. Germline V gives CDR1 SGDLS, CDR2 YYNGEE. CDR3 DNA: TGTGCCAGCAGCTTAGGGGCCTACGAGCAGTACTTC. Translating it yields CASSLGAYEQYF.

This chain uses TRBV4-3 with TRBJ2-7, with 8 bases aligning to TRBD2. This CDR3 comprises 16 residues. CDR1 is LGHNA, CDR2 YSLEER, per germline. Trimming removed 0 bases from V and 2 bases from J; junction bases left unmatched: 6. The CDR3 nucleotides read TGCGCCAGCAGCCAAGATTCGGCGGGGGGAACCTACGAGCAGTACTTC. This gives the protein CASSQDSAGGTYEQYF.

The rearrangement uses TRBV7-2 and TRBJ2-7, with no clear D. The CDR3 is made up of 14 amino acids. The V end lost 1 base, the J end lost 2 bases, and 9 bases lay between the germline ends. Germline-derived CDR1 and CDR2 are SGHTA and FQGNSA. The CDR3 bases are TGTGCCAGCAGCTTAGATCACCGGGCCTACGAGCAGTACTTC. As protein: CASSLDHRAYEQYF.